Below, 9 T cell receptor beta chains from the same sample are listed, as sequenced in a study of cytomegalovirus exposure and HLA in healthy donors. The primer mix had 60 Vbeta and 13 Jbeta primers. Assay used: immunoSEQ multiplex PCR; TCRdb lists only in-frame clones, some missing. The data contain 150,000 or so clones, around 84% of them singletons. What was sequenced was PBMCs. The receptors shown here come from a middle-aged man in good health and CMV-seropositive.

This chain uses TRBV5-5 with TRBJ2-1; 10 positions match TRBD2. CDR1 and CDR2 (germline): SGHKS, YYEKEE (reference sequence). V lost 0 bases, J lost 9 bases, and 9 bases stayed unmatched. CDR3 size: 16 residues. The DNA of the CDR3 is TGTGCCAGCAGCTTGGCCCCTAGCGGGAGTCTGGGTGAGCAGTTCTTC. Residues: CASSLAPSGSLGEQFF.

The V gene is TRBV27, the J gene TRBJ1-2, with D possibly being TRBD1 (5 bases). Germline loops: CDR1 MNHEY, CDR2 SMNVEV (reference sequence). The CDR3 has 14 residues. V gave up 7 bases and J gave up 6 bases, with 18 bases separating them. The CDR3 DNA reads TGTGCCAGCACTTACACTTCAGGGTCAGATGGCTACACCTTC. It is translated as CASTYTSGSDGYTF.

This rearrangement joins TRBV10-3 to TRBJ2-7; TRBD2 aligns across 7 bases. V lost 0 bases, J lost 4 bases, and 9 bases stayed unmatched. Germline CDR1 and CDR2: ENHRY and SYGVKD. The CDR3 extends over 16 amino acids. This CDR3 is CAISESVASGRYEQYF. As DNA, the CDR3 is TGTGCCATCAGTGAGTCGGTTGCTAGCGGTCGATACGAGCAGTACTTC.

This sequence joins TRBV9 and TRBJ1-3; 9 nucleotides match TRBD1. Unmatched junction bases numbered 6, after V lost 0 bases and J lost 2 bases. The germline V gene encodes CDR1 SGDLS and CDR2 YYNGEE. This CDR3 has 17 amino acids. The CDR3 nucleotides read TGTGCCAGCAGCGTAGACCTCCGGGACAGGGCTGGAAACACCATATATTTT. It translates to CASSVDLRDRAGNTIYF. The full variable domain, its missing parts supplied by reference TRBV9 and TRBJ1-3, is DSGVTQTPKHLITATGQRVTLRCSPRSGDLSVYWYQQSLDQGLQFLIQYYNGEERAKGNILERFSAQQFPDLHSELNLSSLELGDSALYFCASSVDLRDRAGNTIYFGEGSWLTVV.

The sample holds a few counts of this clone. The gene calls are TRBV19 and TRBJ1-5; tentatively, D is TRBD1 (6 bases). The CDR3 is 15 amino acids. Trimming removed 7 bases from V and 7 bases from J, with 20 bases in between. CDR1 and CDR2 (germline): LNHDA, SQIVND (reference sequence). Here the CDR3 DNA reads TGTGCCAGTACCCAACCCGACAGGTTCTGGCAGCCCCAGCATTTT. Its protein product is CASTQPDRFWQPQHF.

The chain joins TRBV7-8 to TRBJ2-2; TRBD2 is a possible D gene (6 bases). This CDR3 has 14 amino acids. V was cut by 2 bases and J by 6 bases, with 10 bases left in between. Germline loops: CDR1 SGHVS, CDR2 FQNEAQ. CDR3 nucleotide sequence: TGTGCCAGCAGCTTAATGTCTAGCGCCGGGGAGCTGTTTTTT. Its protein product is CASSLMSSAGELFF.

V usage is TRBV7-9 and J usage is TRBJ2-2; 9 bases align to TRBD2. Germline trimming cut 1 base from V and 1 base from J; bases unmatched to any gene: 1. CDR3 length: 16 amino acids. The germline CDR1 and CDR2 sequences are SEHNR and FQNEAQ (reference sequence). The CDR3 region is CASSLGAGGNTGELFF. The DNA of the CDR3 is TGTGCCAGCAGCTTAGGAGCGGGAGGGAACACCGGGGAGCTGTTTTTT.

The chain links TRBV15 to TRBJ1-4; a weak D match, TRBD1 (6 bases). The V end lost 1 base, the J end lost 0 bases, and 9 bases lay between the germline ends. The CDR3 is made up of 16 amino acids. Per the germline V gene, CDR1 is LNHNV and CDR2 is YYDKDF (reference sequence). For the CDR3, the DNA is TGTGCCACCAGCAGAGGCTGGACAGCAACTAATGAAAAACTGTTTTTT. Its translation: CATSRGWTATNEKLFF.

This sequence joins TRBV13 and TRBJ2-3; TRBD2 agrees at 8 bases. With V trimmed by 4 bases and J by 2 bases, 8 bases remained unmatched. Germline assignment: CDR1 PRHDT and CDR2 FYEKMQ (reference sequence). The CDR3 is 16 amino acids. CDR3 DNA sequence: TGTGCCAGCAGCTCAAGGACTAGCCTAAACACAGATACGCAGTATTTT. Translated: CASSSRTSLNTDTQYF.